The 32 T cell receptor beta chains below come from one sample, sequenced in a study of response to subunit inactivated influenza vaccine. TCRdb re-called the RT-PCR reads with MiXCR, one entry per CDR3 protein. Of fewer than 600,000 distinct CDR3 sequences detected, approximately 6.9% appear once; the ten largest clones hold around 14%. The sequencing used PBMCs from blood, collected approximately 25 months after vaccination. The receptors derive from a man in his fifties or sixties who received an inactivated influenza vaccine.

This rearrangement joins TRBV12-3 or TRBV12-4 to TRBJ2-3; 7 bases agree with TRBD1. Losses at the gene ends were 6 bases for V and 5 bases for J; bases not matched to a gene: 5. CDR3 length: 13 amino acids. The DNA of the CDR3 is TGTGCCAGCAGCCTATACAGGGGAGATACGCAGTATTTT. It yields the protein CASSLYRGDTQYF.

This clonotype was detected only a few times. The V and J genes are TRBV10-3 and TRBJ2-1; unclear D gene. The CDR3 covers 14 residues. Germline assignment: CDR1 ENHRY and CDR2 SYGVKD. The V end lost 4 bases, the J end lost 6 bases, and 13 bases lay between the germline ends. In DNA, the CDR3 is TGTGCCATCAGTGCCCAGGCTTCTTTCAATGAGCAGTTCTTC. Translation gives CAISAQASFNEQFF.

This clonotype has ten or more counts. The chain couples TRBV10-3 to TRBJ1-1; D gene uncertain. Trimming removed 4 bases from V and 1 base from J, with 7 bases in between. The CDR3 totals 13 residues. Germline CDR1 ENHRY, CDR2 SYGVKD. The CDR3 loop is CAISGFSNTEAFF. In DNA, the CDR3 is TGTGCCATCAGTGGGTTTTCGAACACTGAAGCTTTCTTT.

This clonotype was picked up many times. The chain employs TRBV7-2 and TRBJ1-1; 7 bases align to TRBD1. Germline CDR1 and CDR2: SGHTA and FQGNSA. CDR3 length: 14 residues. V lost 3 bases, J lost 5 bases, and 6 bases stayed unmatched. The CDR3, as DNA: TGTGCCAGCAGCTTCCGGGACAGTTCAACTGAAGCTTTCTTT. Translating it yields CASSFRDSSTEAFF.

At least ten counts were recorded for this clonotype. The chain has TRBV4-3 and TRBJ1-2, with 7 bases identical to TRBD1. The J segment lost 5 bases and the V segment lost 4 bases, leaving 7 bases of the junction unmatched. The CDR3 extends over 14 amino acids. Per the germline V gene, CDR1 is LGHNA and CDR2 is YSLEER. The DNA of the CDR3 is TGCGCCAGCAGCCTGGACAGGACCGTATATGGCTACACCTTC. Translating gives CASSLDRTVYGYTF.

V gene TRBV9 combines with J gene TRBJ2-1, with D perhaps TRBD1 (5 bases). Trimming left V 0 bases short and J 2 bases short, with 9 bases between. This CDR3 has 15 residues. Germline CDR1 is SGDLS and CDR2 is YYNGEE. The DNA for the CDR3 is TGTGCCAGCAGCGTAGAGGGGTCGGCCTACAATGAGCAGTTCTTC. Translation gives CASSVEGSAYNEQFF.

The sample holds a few counts of this clonotype. The chain uses TRBV20-1 and TRBJ2-1, with no clear D. Trimming took 3 bases from V and 6 from J, leaving 21 bases between them. The V gene's germline CDR1 is DFQATT and CDR2 SNEGSKA (reference sequence). The CDR3 is 16 amino acids. CDR3 sequence: CSASGVGAAPVNEQFF. CDR3 coding DNA: TGCAGTGCTAGCGGCGTCGGAGCCGCCCCTGTCAATGAGCAGTTCTTC.

This clonotype was seen more than once but under ten times. V gene TRBV7-3 combines with J gene TRBJ1-1; possibly TRBD1 for D (6 bases). V was clipped by 3 bases and J by 5 bases, with 10 bases between them. This CDR3 has 13 amino acids. CDR1 and CDR2 (germline): SGHTA, FQGTGA. The CDR3 sequence is CASSFGQKTEAFF. The DNA of the CDR3 is TGTGCCAGCAGCTTCGGACAGAAGACTGAAGCTTTCTTT.

This clonotype has at least ten counts. The genes are TRBV7-2 and TRBJ2-3, with D possibly TRBD2 on 6 matching bases. The germline gives CDR1 SGHTA, CDR2 FQGNSA. The CDR3 contains 13 residues. The V gene lost 7 bases and the J gene lost 2 bases, with 10 bases spanning the gap. The CDR3 nucleotides are TGTGCCAGCAATGGAGGGATCACAGATACGCAGTATTTT. Its translation: CASNGGITDTQYF.

This clonotype showed up just a few times. The chain employs TRBV29-1 and TRBJ1-1; D unresolved. Germline V gene lookup returns CDR1 SQVTM and CDR2 ANQGSEA. With 4 bases removed from V and 6 bases from J, the gap between germline ends came to 12 bases. This CDR3 contains 12 residues. In DNA form, the CDR3 reads TGCAGCGTTGGTAAGGCAACAGCTGAAGCTTTCTTT. Protein sequence: CSVGKATAEAFF.

In its sample, this clonotype was seen a few times. V gene TRBV29-1 combines with J gene TRBJ2-7, with TRBD1 identical over 7 bases. Germline V gene lookup returns CDR1 SQVTM and CDR2 ANQGSEA. This CDR3 has 13 residues. V lost 5 bases, J lost 6 bases, and 10 bases stayed unmatched. The CDR3 reads CSVTYHRGGEQYF. CDR3 DNA sequence: TGCAGCGTTACTTACCACAGGGGCGGCGAGCAGTACTTC.

This clonotype came up many times. The chain carries TRBV24-1 and TRBJ2-5; D is possibly TRBD1 (6 bases). CDR3 length equals 14 residues. Trimming removed 5 bases at V and 0 bases at J, with 9 bases between. Looked up from germline, CDR1 is KGHDR and CDR2 is SFDVKD. CDR3 amino acids: CATSGTGYQETQYF. CDR3 coding DNA: TGTGCCACCAGTGGCACAGGGTACCAAGAGACCCAGTACTTC.

This chain links TRBV6-2 or TRBV6-3 with TRBJ1-4, with TRBD1 matching over 7 bases. The trim removed 6 bases at V and 3 bases at J, leaving 4 bases unmatched. This CDR3 has 14 residues. The germline gives CDR1 MNHEY, CDR2 SVGEGT. CDR3 protein: CASSFGQANEKLFF. CDR3 sequence (DNA): TGTGCCAGCAGCTTCGGACAGGCTAATGAAAAACTGTTTTTT.

In this sample, this clonotype turned up a few times. The genes are TRBV28 and TRBJ2-5; 7 nucleotides match TRBD2. CDR3 size: 14 residues. Germline V gene lookup returns CDR1 MDHEN and CDR2 SYDVKM. V shed 5 bases and J 2 bases; nucleotides not matched to a gene: 5. The CDR3 spells CASSTLAAQETQYF. The CDR3 DNA reads TGTGCCAGCAGTACCCTAGCGGCTCAAGAGACCCAGTACTTC.

This clonotype was counted many times. The gene calls are TRBV25-1 and TRBJ2-3; D is undetermined. The CDR3 is 15 residues long. From germline, CDR1 is MGHDK and CDR2 SYGVNS. The V gene lost 3 bases and the J gene lost 2 bases, with 12 bases spanning the gap. This CDR3 is CASSDSRKNTDTQYF. CDR3 nucleotides: TGTGCCAGCAGTGATTCCCGGAAGAACACAGATACGCAGTATTTT.

This clonotype occurred a few times. The V gene is TRBV28, the J gene TRBJ2-1; D remains unclear. Germline loops: CDR1 MDHEN, CDR2 SYDVKM. Between the trimmed V and J ends, which lost 6 bases and 10 bases, there was a span of 16 bases. The CDR3 spans 13 residues. CDR3 protein: CASRTASNQEQFF. The CDR3 DNA reads TGTGCCAGCAGGACTGCCTCAAACCAAGAGCAGTTCTTC.

V is TRBV20-1 and J is TRBJ2-7, with 11 bases aligning to TRBD2. There are 15 residues in the CDR3. V gave up 5 bases and J gave up 1 base; unmatched junction bases: 7. Germline-derived CDR1 and CDR2 are DFQATT and SNEGSKA (reference sequence). The CDR3 region has the DNA TGCAGTGCTCTGGCTAGCGGGGGGAAATCCTACGAGCAGTACTTC. As protein: CSALASGGKSYEQYF.

This clonotype was seen repeatedly, ten times or more. The V and J genes are TRBV7-9 and TRBJ2-1; perhaps TRBD1 as D (5 bases). CDR3 size: 12 residues. Germline V gene sequence: CDR1 SEHNR, CDR2 FQNEAQ (reference sequence). V lost 1 base and J lost 7, with 5 bases in between. CDR3 protein: CASSLGQNEQFF. The CDR3 region has the DNA TGTGCCAGCAGCTTAGGACAGAATGAGCAGTTCTTC.

The chain couples TRBV6-2 or TRBV6-3 to TRBJ2-5, with D unresolved. CDR1 is MNHEY and CDR2 is SVGEGT in the germline V gene. This CDR3 is built from 14 residues. Trimming removed 2 bases from V and 7 bases from J, with 14 bases in between. The chain's CDR3 is CASSYPGQSWTQYF. CDR3 nucleotides: TGTGCCAGCAGTTACCCCGGCCAATCGTGGACCCAGTACTTC.

This clonotype was counted a few times. The chain joins TRBV29-1 to TRBJ2-5, with D unclear. The CDR3 spans 13 residues. Looked up from germline, CDR1 is SQVTM and CDR2 is ANQGSEA. The V end lost 7 bases, the J end lost 1 base, and 13 bases lay between the germline ends. This chain's CDR3 is CSGSGLFQETQYF. CDR3 in DNA: TGCAGCGGCTCGGGCTTATTCCAAGAGACCCAGTACTTC.

The CDR3 DNA reads TGTGCCAGCAGTTCATTCGGGACAGGGGGTAGTGCGGGTGAAAAACTGTTTTTT. Protein sequence: CASSSFGTGGSAGEKLFF. The chain links TRBV6-5 to TRBJ1-4, with 11 bases that match TRBD1. The V segment lost 4 bases and the J segment 7 bases; nucleotides outside the gene matches: 14. The CDR3 length is 18 residues. The germline V gene encodes CDR1 MNHEY and CDR2 SVGAGI.

This clonotype appeared many times. This chain links TRBV12-3 or TRBV12-4 with TRBJ2-7; 7 bases map to TRBD2. The CDR3 spans 17 residues. J lost 2 bases, V lost 5 bases, and 15 bases had no gene match. The CDR3 loop is CASSPPLAGTTTYEQYF. The CDR3 coding sequence is TGTGCCAGCAGTCCTCCCCTGGCCGGGACTACCACCTACGAGCAGTACTTC.

A word on this clonotype: A read error is possible here, since a much larger clone lies one base away. This rearrangement joins TRBV12-3 or TRBV12-4 to TRBJ2-2; tentative D call: TRBD1 (6 bases). The CDR3 length is 14 residues. CDR3 nucleotide sequence: TGTGCCAGCATCGGACAGTCGAACACCAGGGAGCTGTTTTTT. Translated, it gives CASIGQSNTRELFF.

This clonotype was picked up a small number of times. V gene TRBV9 combines with J gene TRBJ2-1; 8 nucleotides line up with TRBD1. Germline V gene sequence: CDR1 SGDLS, CDR2 YYNGEE. This CDR3 spans 13 amino acids. V trimming: 0 bases; J trimming: 10 bases; junction bases outside the gene matches: 3. CDR3 amino acids: CASSVVPGGEQFF. DNA for the CDR3: TGTGCCAGCAGCGTAGTACCAGGGGGCGAGCAGTTCTTC. The full variable domain, completed using reference TRBV9 and TRBJ2-1, is DSGVTQTPKHLITATGQRVTLRCSPRSGDLSVYWYQQSLDQGLQFLIQYYNGEERAKGNILERFSAQQFPDLHSELNLSSLELGDSALYFCASSVVPGGEQFFGPGTRLTVL.

This clonotype was seen a handful of times. The gene calls are TRBV7-2 and TRBJ2-7; D gene uncertain. Per the germline V gene, CDR1 is SGHTA and CDR2 is FQGNSA. The CDR3 has 13 residues. V lost 2 bases and J 7 bases, leaving 12 bases between the germline ends. The CDR3: CASSLPPPTEQYF. For the CDR3, the DNA is TGTGCCAGCAGCTTACCGCCCCCCACGGAGCAGTACTTC.

This clonotype turned up a few times. The DNA for the CDR3 is TGCGCCAGCAGCTTGGCCGGGGGGGGGGCATCAACTGAAGCTTTCTTT. The encoded protein is CASSLAGGGASTEAFF. J is TRBJ1-1 and V is TRBV5-1; a possible D gene is TRBD1 (6 bases). This CDR3 has 16 residues. V lost 0 bases to trimming and J lost 5 bases, with 17 bases between them. Looked up from germline, CDR1 is SGHRS and CDR2 is YFSETQ. Filled out from reference TRBV5-1 and TRBJ1-1, the complete variable domain reads KAGVTQTPRYLIKTRGQQVTLSCSPISGHRSVSWYQQTPGQGLQFLFEYFSETQRNKGNFPGRFSGRQFSNSRSEMNVSTLELGDSALYLCASSLAGGGASTEAFFGQGTRLTVV.

The chain has TRBV29-1 and TRBJ2-1; the D gene is possibly TRBD2 (5 bases). The CDR3 spans 14 residues. The germline CDR1 and CDR2 sequences are SQVTM and ANQGSEA. The ends were cut back, 6 bases at V and 0 bases at J, with 12 bases in the middle. The CDR3 DNA reads TGCAGCGTCCGGACTCAGAGCTCCTACAATGAGCAGTTCTTC. Protein: CSVRTQSSYNEQFF.

This clonotype was observed at least ten times. This chain uses TRBV3-1 with TRBJ2-3, with 10 bases matching TRBD2. Germline lookup yields CDR1 LGHDT and CDR2 YNNKEL (reference sequence). V lost 0 bases and J lost 3; bases outside the gene matches: 3. CDR3 size: 16 residues. CDR3 nucleotides: TGTGCCAGCAGCCAAGATGATAGCGGGGGGACAGATACGCAGTATTTT. It translates to CASSQDDSGGTDTQYF.

This clonotype was counted ten times or more. The rearrangement uses TRBV6-6 and TRBJ2-7; unclear D gene. The V gene lost 6 bases and the J gene lost 0 bases, with 9 bases spanning the gap. Germline-derived CDR1 and CDR2 are MNHNY and SVGAGI (reference sequence). This CDR3 is 13 amino acids long. CDR3 amino acids: CASRDPSSYEQYF. Here the CDR3 DNA reads TGTGCCAGCAGGGACCCCAGCTCCTACGAGCAGTACTTC.

This clonotype was found a few times. The J gene is TRBJ1-2, the V gene TRBV29-1; 9 bases line up with TRBD1. The CDR3 covers 14 residues. Per the germline V gene, CDR1 is SQVTM and CDR2 is ANQGSEA. With 4 bases clipped from V and 0 bases from J, the junction kept 3 bases outside the gene matches. The CDR3 region is CSVGRQGANYGYTF. The CDR3 DNA reads TGCAGCGTTGGACGACAGGGGGCTAACTATGGCTACACCTTC.

This clonotype turned up a few times. The gene calls are TRBV12-3 or TRBV12-4 and TRBJ1-5, with unresolved D. Between the trimmed V and J ends, which lost 7 bases and 4 bases, there was a span of 14 bases. This CDR3 is built from 14 residues. The CDR3 region has the DNA TGTGCCAGCACGATCCAGGCTACTAATCAGCCCCAGCATTTT. Protein sequence: CASTIQATNQPQHF.

This clonotype was recorded a few times. This sequence joins TRBV20-1 and TRBJ2-3, with TRBD1 matching 12 bases. CDR1 is DFQATT and CDR2 is SNEGSKA in the germline V gene (reference sequence). The V segment lost 6 bases and the J segment 4 bases; nucleotides outside the gene matches: 5. CDR3 size: 14 residues. In DNA, the CDR3 is TGCAGTGCAGTCGGGACAGGGGGCCCAGATACGCAGTATTTT. Its translation: CSAVGTGGPDTQYF.